The 28 T cell receptor beta chains in this list originate from one sample, sequenced in a study of blood T cell repertoires in COVID-19. Sequencing used immunoSEQ multiplex PCR; TCRdb keeps in-frame clones, though not all of them. There are hundreds of thousands of clones in the sample; approximately 90% occur only once, and approximately 9.4% lies in the top ten. Input material: PBMCs or T cells enriched from blood (not recorded which). The receptors originated from a woman in her thirties or forties who had recovered from COVID-19.

This chain uses TRBV5-4 with TRBJ1-2; TRBD1 matches at 12 bases. V shed 4 bases, J shed 2 bases, and the junction held 6 bases outside the gene matches. Germline lookup yields CDR1 SGHNT and CDR2 YYREEE (reference sequence). The CDR3 has 16 residues. CDR3: CASSIPGQGANYGYTF. CDR3 coding DNA: TGTGCCAGCAGCATACCGGGACAGGGGGCCAACTATGGCTACACCTTC. The whole variable domain, filled in from reference TRBV5-4 and TRBJ1-2, reads ETGVTQSPTHLIKTRGQQVTLRCSSQSGHNTVSWYQQALGQGPQFIFQYYREEENGRGNFPPRFSGLQFPNYSSELNVNALELDDSALYLCASSIPGQGANYGYTFGSGTRLTVV.

The rearrangement joins TRBV7-2 to TRBJ1-2; 7 bases agree with TRBD1. CDR3 size: 13 residues. The germline gives CDR1 SGHTA, CDR2 FQGNSA. Trimming removed 5 bases from V and 4 bases from J; junction bases left unmatched: 4. The DNA of the CDR3 is TGTGCCAGCAGCATGGGACAGATCTATGGCTACACCTTC. Translating it yields CASSMGQIYGYTF. Filled out from reference TRBV7-2 and TRBJ1-2, the complete variable domain reads GAGVSQSPSNKVTEKGKDVELRCDPISGHTALYWYRQSLGQGLEFLIYFQGNSAPDKSGLPSDRFSAERTGGSVSTLTIQRTQQEDSAVYLCASSMGQIYGYTFGSGTRLTVV.

This clone showed up just a few times. The rearrangement uses TRBV7-9 and TRBJ2-7; 11 positions match TRBD2. The J segment lost 6 bases and the V segment lost 5 bases, leaving 6 bases of the junction unmatched. The CDR3 is 14 amino acids. Per the germline V gene, CDR1 is SEHNR and CDR2 is FQNEAQ (reference sequence). The CDR3 DNA is TGTGCCAGCAGCCTGGGACTAGCGGCGGGCGAGCAGTACTTC. Its translation: CASSLGLAAGEQYF.

The gene calls are TRBV29-1 and TRBJ1-1, with D perhaps matching TRBD1 (6 bases). The V end was cut by 7 bases, the J end by 1 base, with 13 bases between. The CDR3 covers 13 residues. Germline CDR1 SQVTM, CDR2 ANQGSEA. The CDR3 DNA reads as TGCAGCGCACCGCGGACAGAGAACACTGAAGCTTTCTTT. Residues: CSAPRTENTEAFF.

The chain couples TRBV7-8 to TRBJ1-5; a possible D gene is TRBD1 (5 bases). From germline, CDR1 is SGHVS and CDR2 FQNEAQ. The length of the CDR3 is 16 residues. The V end lost 1 base, the J end lost 0 bases, and 10 bases lay between the germline ends. The CDR3 sequence is CASSLEFRASNQPQHF. Here the CDR3 DNA reads TGTGCCAGCAGCTTAGAGTTCAGGGCTAGCAATCAGCCCCAGCATTTT.

The chain carries TRBV7-9 and TRBJ2-2; 10 nucleotides match TRBD1. This CDR3 has 17 amino acids. Germline lookup yields CDR1 SEHNR and CDR2 FQNEAQ (reference sequence). Unmatched junction bases numbered 8, after V lost 0 bases and J lost 7 bases. This chain's CDR3 is CASSLARDRGGDGELFF. The CDR3 region has the DNA TGTGCCAGCAGCTTAGCGAGGGACAGGGGAGGTGACGGGGAGCTGTTTTTT.

The chain couples TRBV4-1 to TRBJ2-5; maybe TRBD2 (5 bases). The CDR3 has 14 residues. V was clipped by 1 base and J by 2 bases, with 8 bases between them. CDR1 and CDR2 from the germline V gene are MGHRA and YSYEKL. In DNA, the CDR3 is TGCGCCAGCAGCCAAGCGGGGATTCAAGAGACCCAGTACTTC. It codes for CASSQAGIQETQYF.

The chain joins TRBV27 to TRBJ2-2, with 8 bases matching TRBD2. V was pared by 6 bases and J by 4 bases, with 10 bases of the junction left unmatched. The length of the CDR3 is 16 residues. Germline CDR1 MNHEY, CDR2 SMNVEV (reference sequence). The CDR3 nucleotides read TGTGCCAGCAGCCTCAGGACTAGCCGAGGCACCGGGGAGCTGTTTTTT. Translation gives CASSLRTSRGTGELFF.

V usage is TRBV2 and J usage is TRBJ2-7; D is possibly TRBD1 (5 bases). With 6 bases removed from V and 4 bases from J, the gap between germline ends came to 7 bases. Per the germline V gene, CDR1 is SNHLY and CDR2 is FYNNEI. This CDR3 has 11 amino acids. For the CDR3, the DNA is TGTGCCAGCAGAGACAGTTACGAGCAGTACTTC. Encoded protein: CASRDSYEQYF.

This clone was seen once. The chain couples TRBV9 to TRBJ1-6, with TRBD1 identical over 9 bases. The length of the CDR3 is 16 residues. CDR1 and CDR2 (germline): SGDLS, YYNGEE. With V trimmed by 4 bases and J by 7 bases, 9 bases remained unmatched. CDR3: CASSSKDRGFNSPLHF. The CDR3 coding sequence is TGTGCCAGCAGCTCAAAGGACAGGGGCTTCAATTCACCCCTCCACTTT.

The J gene is TRBJ1-3, the V gene TRBV13, with 10 bases matching TRBD1. The CDR3 covers 15 residues. Germline loops: CDR1 PRHDT, CDR2 FYEKMQ (reference sequence). V lost 5 bases and J lost 4; bases outside the gene matches: 5. In DNA, the CDR3 is TGTGCCAGCAGCATGACAGGGGGCGGGGGAAACACCATATATTTT. It yields the protein CASSMTGGGGNTIYF.

V usage is TRBV30 and J usage is TRBJ2-4; D may be TRBD1 (7 bases). V was shortened by 4 bases and J by 3 bases, with 13 bases between the two germline ends. In germline, CDR1 is GTSNPN, CDR2 SVGIG (reference sequence). This CDR3 has 14 amino acids. The CDR3 nucleotides read TGTGCCTGGACAGGGGGGCAAGTCAAAAACATTCAGTACTTC. It codes for CAWTGGQVKNIQYF.

The J gene is TRBJ2-7, the V gene TRBV13; 12 positions match TRBD2. J gave up 2 bases and V 4 bases, and 9 bases lay outside the gene matches. Germline loops: CDR1 PRHDT, CDR2 FYEKMQ (reference sequence). This CDR3 comprises 17 residues. In DNA, the CDR3 is TGTGCCAGCAGCTCAAGATCCCTAGCGGGAGGGACCTACGAGCAGTACTTC. As protein: CASSSRSLAGGTYEQYF.

This clone was picked up one time. The rearrangement uses TRBV5-1 and TRBJ1-1; 8 bases agree with TRBD1. The CDR3 spans 14 residues. Germline V gene lookup returns CDR1 SGHRS and CDR2 YFSETQ. V trimming: 7 bases; J trimming: 5 bases; junction bases outside the gene matches: 10. The CDR3 loop is CASEAGGGRTEAFF. CDR3 DNA: TGCGCCAGCGAAGCAGGGGGCGGTAGGACTGAAGCTTTCTTT.

The CDR3 DNA follows: TGTGCCACCAGTACAGGGGGCGCTGGGGCCAACGTCCTGACTTTC. Amino acid sequence: CATSTGGAGANVLTF. The genes are TRBV24-1 and TRBJ2-6; 9 nucleotides line up with TRBD1. Germline CDR1 reads KGHDR; CDR2 reads SFDVKD. The CDR3 runs 15 residues. V dropped 6 bases and J dropped 2; count of bases not matched to a gene: 1.

This clone has only a few counts. This rearrangement joins TRBV6-5 to TRBJ1-4; 8 bases are a match to TRBD1. CDR3 length: 14 amino acids. V shed 6 bases, J shed 7 bases, and the junction held 7 bases outside the gene matches. CDR1 and CDR2 (germline): MNHEY, SVGAGI. Here the CDR3 DNA reads TGTGCCAGCAGCCCGGACAGGGCTGCTGAAAAACTGTTTTTT. It yields the protein CASSPDRAAEKLFF.

The chain employs TRBV19 and TRBJ1-6; D is uncertain. This CDR3 region has 14 residues. Between the trimmed V and J ends, which lost 5 bases and 9 bases, there was a span of 14 bases. Looked up from germline, CDR1 is LNHDA and CDR2 is SQIVND (reference sequence). As DNA, the CDR3 is TGTGCCAGTAGTGGCGAGGTCATTGGTTCACCCCTCCACTTT. It translates to CASSGEVIGSPLHF.

This clone has only one observation. V usage is TRBV7-3 and J usage is TRBJ1-2; TRBD1 agrees at 10 bases. This CDR3 is 13 amino acids long. Looked up from germline, CDR1 is SGHTA and CDR2 is FQGTGA. With V trimmed by 3 bases and J by 9 bases, 4 bases remained unmatched. CDR3 residues: CASSFGTGVSYTF. The CDR3 nucleotides are TGTGCCAGCAGCTTCGGGACAGGGGTTAGCTACACCTTC.

The chain is built from TRBV10-2 and TRBJ2-7; 9 nucleotides match TRBD2. V was pared by 4 bases and J by 7 bases, with 2 bases of the junction left unmatched. Per germline, CDR1 WSHSY and CDR2 SAAADI. The CDR3 runs 12 residues. CDR3 amino acids: CASSGLAGEQYF. The CDR3 bases are TGCGCCAGCAGTGGGCTAGCGGGGGAGCAGTACTTC.

The chain uses TRBV18 and TRBJ1-1, with D perhaps matching TRBD1 (6 bases). CDR1 and CDR2 (germline): KGHSH, LQKENI. V gave up 6 bases and J gave up 2 bases, with 16 bases separating them. This CDR3 contains 15 residues. CDR3 amino acids: CASSLGGAANTEAFF. The CDR3 nucleotides read TGTGCCAGCTCCCTCGGGGGGGCAGCTAACACTGAAGCTTTCTTT.

This clone was counted once. The chain links TRBV18 to TRBJ1-3; the D gene is possibly TRBD1 (5 bases). V lost 2 bases, J lost 3 bases, and 11 bases lay in between. The germline V gene encodes CDR1 KGHSH and CDR2 LQKENI. This CDR3 spans 15 amino acids. The CDR3 nucleotides are TGTGCCAGCTCACCAGGGTCAGGGATTGGAAACACCATATATTTT. This translates into CASSPGSGIGNTIYF.

The rearrangement joins TRBV9 to TRBJ2-1, with 9 bases that match TRBD2. Germline-derived CDR1 and CDR2 are SGDLS and YYNGEE. The CDR3 runs 16 residues. Trimming cost V 0 bases and J 6 bases; bases outside gene matches: 7. The CDR3 coding sequence is TGTGCCAGCAGCGTAGACCCTAGCGGGGAAATCAATGAGCAGTTCTTC. Translated, it gives CASSVDPSGEINEQFF. The full variable domain, its missing parts supplied by reference TRBV9 and TRBJ2-1, is DSGVTQTPKHLITATGQRVTLRCSPRSGDLSVYWYQQSLDQGLQFLIQYYNGEERAKGNILERFSAQQFPDLHSELNLSSLELGDSALYFCASSVDPSGEINEQFFGPGTRLTVL.

The J gene is TRBJ2-2, the V gene TRBV24-1; 7 positions agree with TRBD2. The CDR3 runs 15 residues. Germline V CDR1 and CDR2: KGHDR, SFDVKD. Trimming took 4 bases from V and 1 from J; bases not matched to a gene: 2. CDR3 bases: TGTGCCACCAGTGAGCCTAGCGGGAACACCGGGGAGCTGTTTTTT. This translates into CATSEPSGNTGELFF.

J is TRBJ1-5 and V is TRBV5-1; D unclear. V lost 0 bases and J 5 bases, leaving 6 bases between the germline ends. This CDR3 is built from 13 residues. Germline values: CDR1 SGHRS, CDR2 YFSETQ. The CDR3 nucleotides read TGCGCCAGCAGCTTGGAGGAGGATCAGCCCCAGCATTTT. It codes for CASSLEEDQPQHF.

In this sample, this clone turned up once. This chain uses TRBV3-1 (or the pseudogene TRBV3-2) with TRBJ2-3; 13 bases are a match to TRBD2. With 4 bases clipped from V and 1 base from J, the junction kept 5 bases outside the gene matches. Per germline, CDR1 LGHDT and CDR2 YNNKEL (reference sequence). This CDR3 comprises 17 residues. The DNA of the CDR3 is TGTGCCAGCAGCCCCCTTGGACTAGCGGGGGGCACAGATACGCAGTATTTT. The encoded protein is CASSPLGLAGGTDTQYF.

The chain carries TRBV19 and TRBJ1-5; 9 bases align to TRBD1. There are 14 residues in the CDR3. V was pared by 6 bases and J by 1 base, with 1 base of the junction left unmatched. Germline values: CDR1 LNHDA, CDR2 SQIVND (reference sequence). DNA for the CDR3: TGTGCCAGTAGCGGGACAGGGAGCAATCAGCCCCAGCATTTT. Translating it yields CASSGTGSNQPQHF.

The rearrangement uses TRBV13 and TRBJ1-5; TRBD1 agrees at 12 bases. CDR1 is PRHDT, CDR2 FYEKMQ, per germline (reference sequence). This CDR3 has 18 amino acids. J was trimmed by 0 bases and V by 0 bases; bases with no gene match: 3. This chain's CDR3 is CASSLGGQGAPSNQPQHF. CDR3 coding DNA: TGTGCCAGCAGCTTAGGGGGACAGGGGGCCCCTAGCAATCAGCCCCAGCATTTT.

CDR3 nucleotide sequence: TGTGCCAGCAGCAGGGTAAATACCTTCTACGAGCAGTACTTC. The encoded protein is CASSRVNTFYEQYF. The chain uses TRBV27 and TRBJ2-7; tentatively, D is TRBD1 (5 bases). Trimming pared 6 bases from V and 3 bases from J, leaving 15 bases between. Germline-derived CDR1 and CDR2 are MNHEY and SMNVEV (reference sequence). CDR3 length: 14 amino acids.